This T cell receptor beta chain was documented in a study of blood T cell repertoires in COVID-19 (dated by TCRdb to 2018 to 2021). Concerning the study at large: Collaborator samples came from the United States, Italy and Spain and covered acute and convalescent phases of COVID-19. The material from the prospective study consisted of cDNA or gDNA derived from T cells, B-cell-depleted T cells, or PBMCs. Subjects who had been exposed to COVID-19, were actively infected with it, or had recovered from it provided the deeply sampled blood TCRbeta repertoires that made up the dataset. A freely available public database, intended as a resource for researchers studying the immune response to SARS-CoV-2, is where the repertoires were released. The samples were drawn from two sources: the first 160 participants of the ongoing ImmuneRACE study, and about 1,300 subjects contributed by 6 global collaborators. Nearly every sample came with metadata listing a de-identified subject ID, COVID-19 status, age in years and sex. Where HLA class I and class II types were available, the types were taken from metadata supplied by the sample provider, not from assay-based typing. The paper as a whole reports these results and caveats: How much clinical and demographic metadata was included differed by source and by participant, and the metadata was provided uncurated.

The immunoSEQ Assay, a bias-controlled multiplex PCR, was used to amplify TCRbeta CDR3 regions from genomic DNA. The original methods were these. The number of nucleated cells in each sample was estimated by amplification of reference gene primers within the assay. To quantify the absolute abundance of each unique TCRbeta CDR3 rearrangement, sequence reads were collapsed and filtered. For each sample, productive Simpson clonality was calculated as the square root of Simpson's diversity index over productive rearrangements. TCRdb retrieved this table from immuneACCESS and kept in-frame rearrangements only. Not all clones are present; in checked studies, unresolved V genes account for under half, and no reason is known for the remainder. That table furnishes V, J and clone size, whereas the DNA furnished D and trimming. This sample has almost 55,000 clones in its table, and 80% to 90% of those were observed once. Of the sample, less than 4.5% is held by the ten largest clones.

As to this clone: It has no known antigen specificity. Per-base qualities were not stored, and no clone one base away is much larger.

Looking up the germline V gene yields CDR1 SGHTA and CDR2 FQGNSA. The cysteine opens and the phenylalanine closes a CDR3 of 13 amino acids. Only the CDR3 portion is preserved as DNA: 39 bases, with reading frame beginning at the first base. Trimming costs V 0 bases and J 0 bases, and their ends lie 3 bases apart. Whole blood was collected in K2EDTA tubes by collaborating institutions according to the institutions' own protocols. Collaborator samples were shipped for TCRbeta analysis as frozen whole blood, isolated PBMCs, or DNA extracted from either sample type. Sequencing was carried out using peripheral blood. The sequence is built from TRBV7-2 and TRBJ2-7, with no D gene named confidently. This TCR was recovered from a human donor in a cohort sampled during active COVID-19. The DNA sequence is TGTGCCAGCAGCTTAGCCCGCTCCTACGAGCAGTACTTC. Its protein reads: CASSLARSYEQYF.